This T cell receptor beta chain was sequenced in a study of cytomegalovirus exposure and HLA in healthy donors. The protocol was immunoSEQ multiplex PCR, while the TCRdb copy is restricted to in-frame clones and leaves out a portion. The sample lists approximately 260,000 clones; more than 75% were seen once. Remarks on this clone: Its antigen is unknown.

Whole-study results and caveats: Generally TCR sequences proved uncommon, though certain public TCRs appeared in numerous donors. In the 130 or so validation repertoires, about 95% of cluster scores exceeded 0, per a later analysis. Listed as cytomegalovirus-associated were 164 TCR beta chains.

The donors belonged to the approximately 120-subject validation cohort, separate from the roughly 600-subject first cohort. CDR3 length: 18 amino acids. CDR1 and CDR2 from the germline V gene are SQVTM and ANQGSEA. V dropped 5 bases and J dropped 0; count of bases not matched to a gene: 11. This clonotype originated in a woman in her thirties in good health and CMV-seropositive. V usage is TRBV29-1 and J usage is TRBJ2-3; 13 bases fit TRBD2. Sequenced: PBMCs. The CDR3 nucleotides are TGCAGCGTTAACACCGGGACTAGCGGGACCCCTAGCACAGATACGCAGTATTTT. Translation gives CSVNTGTSGTPSTDTQYF.